The next 27 T cell receptor beta chains were all read from a single sample in a study of sequential checkpoint blockade in melanoma. Clones were sequenced by immunoSEQ multiplex PCR, and TCRdb holds only the in-frame ones, with some missing. Counted here are a few thousand clones, approximately 24% occurring once; the ten biggest clones make up approximately 28%. Stated treatment: randomized to nivolumab then ipilimumab (arm A) or the reverse (arm B). The source was tumor tissue (inferred from file names), collected from a patient given nivolumab and ipilimumab in sequence. These receptors originate from a human donor with melanoma.

The rearrangement uses TRBV14 and TRBJ2-2, with TRBD1 matching 10 bases. Germline V lookup: CDR1 SGHDN, CDR2 FVKESK. This CDR3 region has 16 residues. With 4 bases clipped from V and 6 bases from J, the junction kept 8 bases outside the gene matches. CDR3 bases: TGTGCCAGCAGCCTTAGACAGGGGGCAGGTTCCGGGGAGCTGTTTTTT. Protein sequence: CASSLRQGAGSGELFF.

This clone showed up just a few times. The chain couples TRBV30 to TRBJ2-7; D not resolved. V lost 5 bases, J lost 4 bases, and 12 bases lay in between. Per the germline V gene, CDR1 is GTSNPN and CDR2 is SVGIG (reference sequence). The CDR3 contains 12 residues. This chain's CDR3 is CAWSRVSYEQYF. As DNA, the CDR3 is TGTGCCTGGTCCCGGGTTTCTTACGAGCAGTACTTC. Filled out from reference TRBV30 and TRBJ2-7, the complete variable domain reads SQTIHQWPATLVQPVGSPLSLECTVEGTSNPNLYWYRQAAGRGLQLLFYSVGIGQISSEVPQNLSASRPQDRQFILSSKKLLLSDSGFYLCAWSRVSYEQYFGPGTRLTVT.

The rearrangement joins TRBV6-8 to TRBJ1-1; no reliable D call. The CDR3 consists of 12 residues. CDR1 MNHGY and CDR2 SAAAGT come from the germline V gene. V dropped 6 bases and J dropped 11 bases, with 16 bases sitting between them. Here the CDR3 DNA reads TGTGCCAGCAGAAACACCGCACGAAGTGCTTTCTTT. It encodes CASRNTARSAFF.

V and J are TRBV27 and TRBJ1-5; D is undetermined. Germline CDR1 reads MNHEY; CDR2 reads SMNVEV (reference sequence). The CDR3 covers 13 residues. The V end lost 6 bases, the J end lost 0 bases, and 6 bases lay between the germline ends. CDR3 loop: CASRAYSNQPQHF. The CDR3 bases are TGTGCCAGCAGGGCTTATAGCAATCAGCCCCAGCATTTT.

This clone is medium-sized in the sample. CDR3 protein: CAWSVVTSSDEQFF. As DNA, the CDR3 is TGTGCCTGGAGTGTTGTTACGTCTAGCGATGAGCAGTTCTTC. V and J are TRBV30 and TRBJ2-1; tentative D call: TRBD2 (6 bases). The germline V and J ends were trimmed by 0 bases and 8 bases, with 14 bases remaining between them. The CDR3 consists of 14 residues. Germline V CDR1 and CDR2: GTSNPN, SVGIG (reference sequence).

The chain combines TRBV11-3 with TRBJ2-1; D assignment may be TRBD1 or TRBD2 (5 bases each). Germline CDR1 is SGHNT and CDR2 is YENEEA. The ends were cut back, 4 bases at V and 7 bases at J, with 20 bases in the middle. CDR3 length: 16 amino acids. This CDR3 reads CASSSPHGDRSNEQFF. The CDR3, as DNA: TGTGCCAGCAGCTCTCCACATGGGGACCGAAGTAATGAGCAGTTCTTC.

This clone was found many times. CDR3 in amino acids: CASSTAGNGEPQHF. The CDR3 coding sequence is TGTGCCAGCAGCACAGCGGGCAATGGGGAGCCCCAGCATTTT. The chain has TRBV7-7 and TRBJ1-5; no definite D call. V lost 5 bases, J lost 8 bases, and 16 bases lay in between. This CDR3 spans 14 amino acids. Germline V gives CDR1 SSHAT, CDR2 FNYEAQ (reference sequence).

This clone has more than one count but fewer than ten. The rearrangement links TRBV19 to TRBJ2-3; tentatively, D is TRBD1 (6 bases). The CDR3 spans 15 residues. Trimming cost V 5 bases and J 5 bases, with 17 bases left between them. Germline V gene lookup returns CDR1 LNHDA and CDR2 SQIVND (reference sequence). The CDR3 coding sequence is TGTGCCAGTAGTTCTCACAGGGTCCAGAGAGATACGCAGTATTTT. Amino acids: CASSSHRVQRDTQYF.

Many counts were recorded for this clone. The rearrangement links TRBV11-3 to TRBJ1-1; maybe TRBD1 (5 bases). Deletions cut 2 bases from V and 4 bases from J, with 11 bases between. This CDR3 is built from 14 residues. Germline assignment: CDR1 SGHNT and CDR2 YENEEA. In nucleotides, the CDR3 is TGTGCCAGCAGCTTAAATGGTCAGGGCACTGAAGCTTTCTTT. It specifies CASSLNGQGTEAFF.

In this sample, this clone turned up a few times. V gene TRBV6-8 combines with J gene TRBJ2-2, with 11 bases lining up with TRBD1. V lost 11 bases and J lost 7; bases outside the gene matches: 6. The CDR3 totals 13 residues. Germline V CDR1 and CDR2: MNHGY, SAAAGT. As DNA, the CDR3 is TGTGCCGTAGGACAGGGGGCGGGCGGGGAGCTGTTTTTT. Protein: CAVGQGAGGELFF.

This clone was seen a handful of times. This chain uses TRBV6-8 with TRBJ2-5; perhaps TRBD2 as D (7 bases). Between the trimmed V and J ends, which lost 5 bases and 5 bases, there was a span of 27 bases. The CDR3 consists of 18 residues. Looked up from germline, CDR1 is MNHGY and CDR2 is SAAAGT. In DNA form, the CDR3 reads TGTGCCAGCAGTCCCCGACCTAGCGGCAAAGGGGGATGGGAGACCCAGTACTTC. Translation: CASSPRPSGKGGWETQYF.

This clone was seen once. The V gene is TRBV5-1, the J gene TRBJ1-3; D remains unclear. Germline-derived CDR1 and CDR2 are SGHRS and YFSETQ. The CDR3 consists of 15 residues. Trimming left V 2 bases short and J 0 bases short, with 9 bases between. CDR3 protein: CASSLAGSSGNTIYF. CDR3 DNA sequence: TGCGCCAGCAGCTTAGCCGGGAGCTCTGGAAACACCATATATTTT.

The J gene is TRBJ2-7, the V gene TRBV11-3, with D uncertain. V was clipped by 1 base and J by 1 base, with 11 bases between them. CDR3 length: 15 amino acids. Germline V gene sequence: CDR1 SGHNT, CDR2 YENEEA. The CDR3 reads CASSLGVRASYEQYF. The DNA for the CDR3 is TGTGCCAGCAGCTTAGGGGTAAGAGCGTCCTACGAGCAGTACTTC.

This clone has only a few counts. The chain has TRBV6-8 and TRBJ1-4; D is uncertain. V lost 5 bases and J 8 bases, leaving 15 bases between the germline ends. The germline V gene encodes CDR1 MNHGY and CDR2 SAAAGT. This CDR3 has 14 amino acids. CDR3 coding DNA: TGTGCCAGCAGTAGGATGGGAGCCGGAGAAAAACTGTTTTTT. Encoded protein: CASSRMGAGEKLFF.

In this sample, this clone turned up a few times. The V call is TRBV28, the J call TRBJ1-5; D not certain. The germline gives CDR1 MDHEN, CDR2 SYDVKM. This CDR3 is 14 amino acids long. Deletions cut 3 bases from V and 6 bases from J, with 12 bases between. CDR3 nucleotides: TGTGCCAGCAGTTTCTTCGGGGTAGGTCAGCCCCAGCATTTT. It specifies CASSFFGVGQPQHF.

Here the CDR3 reads CATSREGQVYEQYF. CDR3 nucleotide sequence: TGTGCCACCAGCAGAGAGGGACAGGTTTACGAGCAGTACTTC. The chain joins TRBV15 to TRBJ2-7; 8 positions match TRBD1. Germline assignment: CDR1 LNHNV and CDR2 YYDKDF (reference sequence). V shed 0 bases, J shed 4 bases, and the junction held 2 bases outside the gene matches. The CDR3 sequence is 14 residues long.

This clone has more than one count but fewer than ten. The rearrangement joins TRBV19 to TRBJ1-3, with D uncertain. Between the trimmed V and J ends, which lost 4 bases and 0 bases, there was a span of 10 bases. The length of the CDR3 is 15 residues. Germline V CDR1 and CDR2: LNHDA, SQIVND (reference sequence). The CDR3 loop reads CASSTLVGSGNTIYF. CDR3 in DNA: TGTGCCAGTAGTACCCTGGTAGGCTCTGGAAACACCATATATTTT.

The chain is built from TRBV6-8 and TRBJ1-1; the D gene is possibly TRBD1 (5 bases). Germline CDR1 MNHGY, CDR2 SAAAGT. The CDR3 has 13 amino acids. The V and J ends lost 0 bases and 6 bases respectively, with 8 bases between them. CDR3 sequence (DNA): TGTGCCAGCAGTTACTCGACAGTATCTGAAGCTTTCTTT. Amino acid sequence: CASSYSTVSEAFF.

The chain links TRBV19 to TRBJ1-1, with TRBD1 as a possible D gene (6 bases). The CDR3 covers 16 residues. Germline CDR1 LNHDA, CDR2 SQIVND (reference sequence). The V end lost 4 bases, the J end lost 6 bases, and 21 bases lay between the germline ends. The DNA for the CDR3 is TGTGCCAGTAGTACCCGAAGGGGGGGCCGGGTTCCTGAAGCTTTCTTT. This gives the protein CASSTRRGGRVPEAFF.

This clone was recorded at least ten times. J is TRBJ2-3 and V is TRBV11-3; 14 bases align to TRBD2. J was trimmed by 4 bases and V by 5 bases; bases with no gene match: 5. Germline values: CDR1 SGHNT, CDR2 YENEEA. The CDR3 is made up of 16 amino acids. This chain's CDR3 is CASSRTSGGSPDTQYF. The CDR3 region has the DNA TGTGCCAGCAGCAGGACTAGCGGGGGGTCTCCAGATACGCAGTATTTT. The full variable domain, rest sourced from reference TRBV11-3 and TRBJ2-3, is EAGVVQSPRYKIIEKKQPVAFWCNPISGHNTLYWYLQNLGQGPELLIRYENEEAVDDSQLPKDRFSAERLKGVDSTLKIQPAELGDSAVYLCASSRTSGGSPDTQYFGPGTRLTVL.

This clone was counted at least ten times. The rearrangement links TRBV11-3 to TRBJ1-1; D may be TRBD1 (6 bases). The ends were cut back, 4 bases at V and 1 base at J, with 13 bases in the middle. Germline-derived CDR1 and CDR2 are SGHNT and YENEEA. The length of the CDR3 is 15 residues. The CDR3 protein is CASSSGQATNTEAFF. CDR3 coding DNA: TGTGCCAGCAGCTCGGGACAAGCTACGAACACTGAAGCTTTCTTT.

The chain joins TRBV11-3 to TRBJ2-5, with D tentatively TRBD1 (5 bases). Trimming stripped 1 base from V and 4 bases from J, with 16 bases between. CDR3 size: 16 residues. Germline CDR1 is SGHNT and CDR2 is YENEEA. The CDR3 is CASSLGAGRVVETQYF. DNA of the CDR3: TGTGCCAGCAGCTTAGGGGCCGGCAGGGTAGTAGAGACCCAGTACTTC.

There are a few counts of this clone. This sequence joins TRBV6-8 and TRBJ2-5; the D gene is possibly TRBD2 (6 bases). V gave up 5 bases and J gave up 5 bases, with 18 bases separating them. This CDR3 has 15 amino acids. Germline values: CDR1 MNHGY, CDR2 SAAAGT. The DNA for the CDR3 is TGTGCCAGCAGTCGACTAGGGTCGACTTTGGAGACCCAGTACTTC. Protein product: CASSRLGSTLETQYF.

This clone has at least ten counts. The rearrangement uses TRBV11-3 and TRBJ1-1; D perhaps matches TRBD1 (5 bases). The CDR3 totals 14 residues. CDR1 and CDR2 from the germline V gene are SGHNT and YENEEA. V was clipped by 5 bases and J by 1 base, with 11 bases between them. The CDR3: CASSATTANTEAFF. CDR3 DNA sequence: TGTGCCAGCAGCGCAACGACAGCGAACACTGAAGCTTTCTTT.

The chain recombines TRBV18 with TRBJ2-3; TRBD1 aligns across 12 bases. CDR3 length: 17 residues. The V and J ends lost 4 bases and 6 bases, in that order; junction bases with no gene match: 11. CDR1 is KGHSH and CDR2 is LQKENI in the germline V gene. The chain's CDR3 is CASSRYTPGQGADTQYF. The CDR3 bases are TGTGCCAGCTCACGTTATACGCCGGGACAGGGGGCCGATACGCAGTATTTT.

This clone was detected only a few times. V is TRBV11-3 and J is TRBJ2-5, with 12 bases lining up with TRBD2. The CDR3 is 14 residues long. Germline-derived CDR1 and CDR2 are SGHNT and YENEEA. Unmatched junction bases numbered 2, after V lost 6 bases and J lost 3 bases. Here the CDR3 DNA reads TGTGCCAGCAGTCGACTAGCGGGGGAAGAGACCCAGTACTTC. This sequence encodes CASSRLAGEETQYF.

V gene TRBV7-2 combines with J gene TRBJ2-1, with D unresolved. In germline, CDR1 is SGHTA, CDR2 FQGNSA. The CDR3 sequence is 13 residues long. Trimming removed 0 bases at V and 9 bases at J, with 9 bases between. The CDR3 region is CASSLAHRSEQFF. The CDR3 DNA reads TGTGCCAGCAGCTTAGCCCACCGGAGTGAGCAGTTCTTC.